Shown below are 9 T cell receptor beta chains from a single sample sequenced in a study of identical twins. In TCRdb, the 5' RACE reads were re-called with MiXCR into one record per CDR3 protein. The sample has some 500,000 distinct CDR3 sequences, about 14% seen once. The sample was also reused in another study, on yellow fever vaccine responses in identical twins.

The source material was CD4+ T cells sorted from blood. These receptors all come from a woman aged 18-35 years in good health.

This sequence joins TRBV7-2 and TRBJ2-1, with TRBD2 matching 11 bases. J was trimmed by 4 bases and V by 3 bases; bases with no gene match: 5. CDR1 and CDR2 from the germline V gene are SGHTA and FQGNSA. The CDR3 is 16 amino acids. The CDR3 nucleotides are TGTGCCAGCAGCTTGGGACTAGCGGCTGAATACAATGAGCAGTTCTTC. Translating gives CASSLGLAAEYNEQFF.

This clonotype has just a few counts. This chain links TRBV7-2 with TRBJ1-4, with D perhaps TRBD1 (5 bases). Trimming left V 1 base short and J 4 bases short, with 10 bases between. The CDR3 is 15 residues long. CDR1 is SGHTA and CDR2 is FQGNSA in the germline V gene. This chain's CDR3 is CASSLEGQINEKLFF. In nucleotides, the CDR3 is TGTGCCAGCAGCTTAGAGGGGCAGATTAATGAAAAACTGTTTTTT.

V gene TRBV11-2 combines with J gene TRBJ1-2; 7 bases map to TRBD1. Per germline, CDR1 SGHAT and CDR2 FQNNGV. The CDR3 consists of 18 residues. With V trimmed by 5 bases and J by 7 bases, 22 bases remained unmatched. The CDR3: CASSRIRPGQSSFGGYTF. CDR3 nucleotides: TGTGCCAGCAGCCGAATTAGACCGGGACAGAGTTCTTTTGGTGGCTACACCTTC.

The chain recombines TRBV11-2 with TRBJ2-7, with a tentative D call TRBD2 (5 bases). Trimming stripped 3 bases from V and 2 bases from J, with 11 bases between. Germline loops: CDR1 SGHAT, CDR2 FQNNGV. This CDR3 is built from 14 residues. CDR3 sequence reads: CASSFKSGTYEQYF. The CDR3 nucleotides are TGTGCCAGCAGCTTTAAAAGCGGTACCTACGAGCAGTACTTC.

This clonotype was detected a few times. The genes are TRBV6-5 and TRBJ2-4; a weak D match, TRBD1 (7 bases). V was pared by 0 bases and J by 6 bases, with 18 bases between. CDR1 and CDR2 from the germline V gene are MNHEY and SVGAGI. The CDR3 spans 17 residues. CDR3 DNA sequence: TGTGCCAGCAGTTACTCGTCGGCCATCAGGGGGGTAAACATTCAGTACTTC. It specifies CASSYSSAIRGVNIQYF.

This clonotype was observed a few times. The CDR3 here is CASSDKGIRNTGELFF. DNA for the CDR3: TGTGCCAGCAGTGATAAAGGGATCCGGAACACCGGGGAGCTGTTTTTT. The genes are TRBV2 and TRBJ2-2; D is unresolved. Germline V gives CDR1 SNHLY, CDR2 FYNNEI. The V gene lost 3 bases and the J gene lost 1 base, with 12 bases spanning the gap. The CDR3 is made up of 16 amino acids.

V and J are TRBV23-1 and TRBJ2-1; 9 bases match TRBD1. TRBV23-1 is recorded as an ORF, its role being uncertain. V was clipped by 3 bases and J by 2 bases; unmatched bases: 8. The CDR3 is 17 residues long. The CDR3 nucleotides read TGCGCCAGCAGTCAGGGGACAGGGCCTTTAACCTACAATGAGCAGTTCTTC. Translating it yields CASSQGTGPLTYNEQFF.

In this sample, this clonotype turned up a few times. The chain combines TRBV6-6 with TRBJ2-1, with 7 bases that match TRBD2. This CDR3 comprises 12 residues. Germline V gene data show CDR1 as MNHNY and CDR2 as SVGAGI (reference sequence). Trimming removed 5 bases from V and 9 bases from J; junction bases left unmatched: 4. The CDR3 loop reads CASSTPGGEQFF. CDR3 bases: TGTGCCAGCAGTACCCCGGGAGGTGAGCAGTTCTTC.

This clonotype appeared many times. The rearrangement joins TRBV29-1 to TRBJ1-2; TRBD1 matches at 8 bases. The V gene's germline CDR1 is SQVTM and CDR2 ANQGSEA. The CDR3 totals 16 residues. V was pared by 3 bases and J by 1 base, with 10 bases of the junction left unmatched. Here the CDR3 reads CSVDETPGGNNYGYTF. The DNA of the CDR3 is TGCAGCGTTGATGAAACCCCAGGGGGCAATAACTATGGCTACACCTTC.